These 4 T cell receptor beta chains originate from one sample sequenced in a study of blood T cell repertoires in COVID-19. The method was immunoSEQ multiplex PCR; TCRdb's version includes in-frame clones alone and lacks a portion of them. The sample contains 350,000 to 400,000 clones, approximately 84% of which appear only once. Specimen: PBMCs or T cells enriched from blood (not recorded which). The receptors derive from a woman in her thirties who had recovered from COVID-19.

The CDR3 DNA is TGTGCCAGTGCCGGGTACTACAATGAGCAGTTCTTC. Encoded protein: CASAGYYNEQFF. The rearrangement joins TRBV19 to TRBJ2-1; D gene uncertain. V dropped 8 bases and J dropped 3 bases, with 8 bases sitting between them. Germline CDR1 reads LNHDA; CDR2 reads SQIVND (reference sequence). This CDR3 region has 12 residues. Together with reference TRBV19 and TRBJ2-1, the CDR3 gives the full variable domain: DGGITQSPKYLFRKEGQNVTLSCEQNLNHDAMYWYRQDPGQGLRLIYYSQIVNDFQKGDIAEGYSVSREKKESFPLTVTSAQKNPTAFYLCASAGYYNEQFFGPGTRLTVL.

The chain has TRBV29-1 and TRBJ2-7, with 8 bases that match TRBD1. The junction had 9 bases not matched to a gene; V was cut back by 7 bases and J by 1 base. The CDR3 extends over 14 amino acids. CDR1 and CDR2 from the germline V gene are SQVTM and ANQGSEA. The CDR3 spells CSATRGLASYEQYF. The CDR3 DNA follows: TGCAGCGCAACCAGGGGGCTCGCATCCTACGAGCAGTACTTC.

A single count supports this clone. The chain couples TRBV3-1 (or the pseudogene TRBV3-2) to TRBJ2-7, with 9 bases fitting TRBD1. V trimming: 1 base; J trimming: 1 base; junction bases outside the gene matches: 8. The CDR3 extends over 17 amino acids. Germline CDR1 is LGHDT and CDR2 is YNNKEL (reference sequence). The CDR3 here is CASSQARTGAFSYEQYF. The CDR3 coding sequence is TGTGCCAGCAGCCAAGCACGGACAGGGGCCTTTTCCTACGAGCAGTACTTC.

This clone has a single count. This chain joins TRBV12-3 or TRBV12-4 and TRBJ1-2, with D possibly TRBD1 on 6 matching bases. Trimming cost V 6 bases and J 8 bases, with 13 bases left between them. The CDR3 covers 12 residues. CDR3 residues: CASRLTGNGYTF. The CDR3 bases are TGTGCCAGCAGACTGACAGGAAACGGCTACACCTTC.